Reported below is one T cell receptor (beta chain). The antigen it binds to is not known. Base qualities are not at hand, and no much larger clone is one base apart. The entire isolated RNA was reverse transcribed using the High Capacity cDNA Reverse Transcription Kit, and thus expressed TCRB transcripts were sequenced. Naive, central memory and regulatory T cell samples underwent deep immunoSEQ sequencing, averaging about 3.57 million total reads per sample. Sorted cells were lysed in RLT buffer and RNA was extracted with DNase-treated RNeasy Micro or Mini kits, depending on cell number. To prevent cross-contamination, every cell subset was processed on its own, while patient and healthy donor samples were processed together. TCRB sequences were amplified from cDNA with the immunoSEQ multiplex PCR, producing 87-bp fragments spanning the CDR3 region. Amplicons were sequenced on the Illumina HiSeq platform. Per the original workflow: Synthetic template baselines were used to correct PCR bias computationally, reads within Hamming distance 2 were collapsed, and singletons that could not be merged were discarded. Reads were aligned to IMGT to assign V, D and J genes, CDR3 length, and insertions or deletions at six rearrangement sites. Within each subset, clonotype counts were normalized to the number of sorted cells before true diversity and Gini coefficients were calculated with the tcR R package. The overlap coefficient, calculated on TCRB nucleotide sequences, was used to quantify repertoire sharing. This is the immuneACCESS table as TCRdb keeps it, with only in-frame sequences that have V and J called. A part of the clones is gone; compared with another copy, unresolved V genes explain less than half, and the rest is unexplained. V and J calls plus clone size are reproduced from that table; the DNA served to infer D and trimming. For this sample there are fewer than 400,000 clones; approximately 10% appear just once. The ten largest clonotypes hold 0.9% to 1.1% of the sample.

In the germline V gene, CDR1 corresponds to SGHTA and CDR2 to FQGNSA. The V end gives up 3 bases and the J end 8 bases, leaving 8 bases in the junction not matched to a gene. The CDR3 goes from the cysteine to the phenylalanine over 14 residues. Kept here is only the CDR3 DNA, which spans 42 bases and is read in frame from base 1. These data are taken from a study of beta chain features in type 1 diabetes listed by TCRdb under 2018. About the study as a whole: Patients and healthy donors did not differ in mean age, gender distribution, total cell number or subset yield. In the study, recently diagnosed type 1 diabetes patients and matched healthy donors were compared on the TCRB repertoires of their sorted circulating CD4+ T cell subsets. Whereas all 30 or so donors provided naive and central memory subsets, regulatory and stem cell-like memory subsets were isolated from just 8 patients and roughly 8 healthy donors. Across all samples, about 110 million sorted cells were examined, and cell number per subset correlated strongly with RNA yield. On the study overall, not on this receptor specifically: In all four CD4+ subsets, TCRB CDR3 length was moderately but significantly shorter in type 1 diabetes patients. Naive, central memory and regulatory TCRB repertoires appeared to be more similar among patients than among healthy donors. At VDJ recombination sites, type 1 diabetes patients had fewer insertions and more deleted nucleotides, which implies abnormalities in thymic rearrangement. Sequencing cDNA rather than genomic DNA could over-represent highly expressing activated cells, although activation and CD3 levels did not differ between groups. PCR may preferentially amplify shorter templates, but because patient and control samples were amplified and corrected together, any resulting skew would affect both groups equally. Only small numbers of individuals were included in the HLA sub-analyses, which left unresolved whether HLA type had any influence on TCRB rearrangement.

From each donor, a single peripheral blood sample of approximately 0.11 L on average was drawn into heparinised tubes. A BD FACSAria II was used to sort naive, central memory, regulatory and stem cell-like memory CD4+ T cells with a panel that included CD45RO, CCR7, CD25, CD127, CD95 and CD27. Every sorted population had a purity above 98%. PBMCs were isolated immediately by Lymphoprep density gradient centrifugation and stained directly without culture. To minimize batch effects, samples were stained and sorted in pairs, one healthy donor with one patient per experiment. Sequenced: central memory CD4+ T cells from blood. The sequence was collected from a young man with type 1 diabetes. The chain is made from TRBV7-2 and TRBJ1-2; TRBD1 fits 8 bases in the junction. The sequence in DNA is TGTGCCAGCAGCTTCGACAGGGGAAGAATCGGCTACACCTTC. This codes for CASSFDRGRIGYTF.